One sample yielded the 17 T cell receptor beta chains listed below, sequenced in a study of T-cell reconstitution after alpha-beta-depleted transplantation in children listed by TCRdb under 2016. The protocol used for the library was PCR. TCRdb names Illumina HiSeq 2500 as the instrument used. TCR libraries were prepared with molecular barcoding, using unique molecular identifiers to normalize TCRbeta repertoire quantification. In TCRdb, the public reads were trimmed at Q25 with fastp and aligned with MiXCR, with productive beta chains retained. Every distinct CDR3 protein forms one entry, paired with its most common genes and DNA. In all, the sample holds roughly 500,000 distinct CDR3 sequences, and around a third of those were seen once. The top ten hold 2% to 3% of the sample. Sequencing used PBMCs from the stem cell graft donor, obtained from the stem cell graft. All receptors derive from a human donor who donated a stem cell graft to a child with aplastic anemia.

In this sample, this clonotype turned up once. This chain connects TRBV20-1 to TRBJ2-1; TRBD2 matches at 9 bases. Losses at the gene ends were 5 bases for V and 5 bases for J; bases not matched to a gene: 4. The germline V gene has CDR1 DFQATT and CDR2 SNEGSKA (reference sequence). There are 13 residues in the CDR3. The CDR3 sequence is CSASGLANNEQFF. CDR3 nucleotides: TGCAGTGCTTCGGGACTAGCAAACAATGAGCAGTTCTTC.

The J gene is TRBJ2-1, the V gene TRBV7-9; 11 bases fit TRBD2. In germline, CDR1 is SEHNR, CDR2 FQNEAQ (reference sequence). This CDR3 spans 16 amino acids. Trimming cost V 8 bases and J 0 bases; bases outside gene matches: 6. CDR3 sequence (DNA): TGTGCCAGCTCAGGGACTAGCGGACCCTCCTACAATGAGCAGTTCTTC. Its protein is CASSGTSGPSYNEQFF.

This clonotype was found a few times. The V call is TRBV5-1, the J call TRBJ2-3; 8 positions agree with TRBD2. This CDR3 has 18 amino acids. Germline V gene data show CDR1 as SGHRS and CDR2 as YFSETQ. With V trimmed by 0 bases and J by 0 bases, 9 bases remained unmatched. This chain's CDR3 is CASSLGVAGRPSTDTQYF. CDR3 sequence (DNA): TGCGCCAGCAGCTTGGGGGTAGCGGGAAGACCTAGCACAGATACGCAGTATTTT.

The CDR3 reads CASSPGQTYGYTF. The CDR3 nucleotides read TGTGCCAGCAGCCCCGGACAGACCTATGGCTACACCTTC. This chain uses TRBV7-2 with TRBJ1-2, with D perhaps TRBD1 (6 bases). Trimming took 5 bases from V and 4 from J, leaving 11 bases between them. This CDR3 has 13 residues. Germline assignment: CDR1 SGHTA and CDR2 FQGNSA.

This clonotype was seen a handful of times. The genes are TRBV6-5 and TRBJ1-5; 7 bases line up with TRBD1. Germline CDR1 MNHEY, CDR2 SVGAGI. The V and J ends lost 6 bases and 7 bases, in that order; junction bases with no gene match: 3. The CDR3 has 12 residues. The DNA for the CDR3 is TGTGCCAGCAGCACAGGGGACCAGCCCCAGCATTTT. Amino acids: CASSTGDQPQHF.

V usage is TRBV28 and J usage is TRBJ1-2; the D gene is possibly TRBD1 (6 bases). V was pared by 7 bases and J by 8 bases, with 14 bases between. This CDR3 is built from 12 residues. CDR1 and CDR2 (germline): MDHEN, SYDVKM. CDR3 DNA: TGTGCCAGCACCTCAACAGGGTTCGGCTACACCTTC. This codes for CASTSTGFGYTF.

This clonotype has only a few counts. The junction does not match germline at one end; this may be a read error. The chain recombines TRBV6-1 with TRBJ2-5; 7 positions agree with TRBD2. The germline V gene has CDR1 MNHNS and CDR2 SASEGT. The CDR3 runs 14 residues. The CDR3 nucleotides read TGCCTCACAGCTTCCCTAGCGGACCAAGAGACCCAGTACTTC. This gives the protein CLTASLADQETQYF.

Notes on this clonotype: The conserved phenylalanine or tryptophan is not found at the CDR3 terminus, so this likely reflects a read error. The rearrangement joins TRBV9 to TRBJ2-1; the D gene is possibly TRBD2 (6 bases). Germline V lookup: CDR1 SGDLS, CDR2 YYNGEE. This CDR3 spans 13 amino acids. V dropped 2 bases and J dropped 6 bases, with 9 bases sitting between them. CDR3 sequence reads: CASSVGGSNEQFS. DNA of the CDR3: TGTGCCAGCAGCGTCGGAGGGAGCAATGAGCAGTTCTCC.

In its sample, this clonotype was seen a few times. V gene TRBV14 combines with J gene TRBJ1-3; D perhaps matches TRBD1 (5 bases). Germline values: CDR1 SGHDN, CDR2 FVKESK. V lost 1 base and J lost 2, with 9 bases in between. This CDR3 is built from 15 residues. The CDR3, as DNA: TGTGCCAGCAGCCAAGCGCAGGGCCCTGGAAACACCATATATTTT. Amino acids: CASSQAQGPGNTIYF.

The DNA of the CDR3 is TGTGCCTGGAGTCCACGGGCAGGAGCTGGAATGAACACTGAAGCTTTCTTT. Protein product: CAWSPRAGAGMNTEAFF. The chain links TRBV30 to TRBJ1-1; no clear D. CDR1 and CDR2 from the germline V gene are GTSNPN and SVGIG (reference sequence). The CDR3 totals 17 residues. Trimming pared 2 bases from V and 0 bases from J, leaving 19 bases between.

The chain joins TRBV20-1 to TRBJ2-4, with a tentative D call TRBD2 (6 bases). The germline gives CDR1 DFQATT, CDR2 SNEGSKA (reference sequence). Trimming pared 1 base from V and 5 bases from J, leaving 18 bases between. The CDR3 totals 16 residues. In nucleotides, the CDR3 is TGCAGTGCTAGAGCAAACTGGGACTCGGGGGAAAACATTCAGTACTTC. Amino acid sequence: CSARANWDSGENIQYF.

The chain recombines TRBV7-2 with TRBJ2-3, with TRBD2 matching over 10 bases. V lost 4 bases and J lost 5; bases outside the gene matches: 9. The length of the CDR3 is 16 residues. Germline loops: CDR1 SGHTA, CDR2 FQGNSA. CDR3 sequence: CASSSYWTSGGDTQYF. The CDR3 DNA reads TGTGCCAGCAGCTCCTACTGGACTAGCGGAGGAGATACGCAGTATTTT.

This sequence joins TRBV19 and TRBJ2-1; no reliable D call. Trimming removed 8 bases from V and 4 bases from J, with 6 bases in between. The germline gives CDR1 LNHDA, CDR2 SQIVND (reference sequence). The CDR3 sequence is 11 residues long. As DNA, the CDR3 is TGTGCCAGTCGCTATTACAATGAGCAGTTCTTC. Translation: CASRYYNEQFF.

DNA for the CDR3: TGTGCCAGCAGTAAGTTCACGGGTAATAGCAATCAGCCCCAGCATTTT. This codes for CASSKFTGNSNQPQHF. This chain connects TRBV12-3 or TRBV12-4 to TRBJ1-5, with unresolved D. With 5 bases removed from V and 0 bases from J, the gap between germline ends came to 14 bases. This CDR3 region has 16 residues.

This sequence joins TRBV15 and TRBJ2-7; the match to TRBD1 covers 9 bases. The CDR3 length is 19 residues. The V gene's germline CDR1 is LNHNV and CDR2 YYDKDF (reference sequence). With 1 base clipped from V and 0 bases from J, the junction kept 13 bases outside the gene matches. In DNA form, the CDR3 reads TGTGCCACCAGCAGAGGTGGGGGTAGGGGACAGGGAAACTCCTACGAGCAGTACGTC. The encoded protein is CATSRGGGRGQGNSYEQYV.

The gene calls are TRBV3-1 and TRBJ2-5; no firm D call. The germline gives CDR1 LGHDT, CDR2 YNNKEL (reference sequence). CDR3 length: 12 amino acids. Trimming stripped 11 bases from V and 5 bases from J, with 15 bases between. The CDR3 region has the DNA TGTGCCGTCTGGGCCGGACGGGAGACCCAGTACTTC. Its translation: CAVWAGRETQYF.

The CDR3 nucleotides read TGTGCCAGCAGTTACCGTCCTGGACTAGCGTCCTACGAGCAGTACTTC. Encoded protein: CASSYRPGLASYEQYF. The chain carries TRBV6-5 and TRBJ2-7; TRBD2 agrees at 9 bases. Germline CDR1 and CDR2: MNHEY and SVGAGI. V lost 2 bases, J lost 1 base, and 6 bases stayed unmatched. The CDR3 is 16 amino acids.